This T cell receptor (beta chain) came from a study of blood T cells in healthy people across ages. General study points: Using unsorted PBMCs precluded a conclusive naive versus antigen-experienced comparison.

As regards this clonotype: As yet, its antigen is unknown.

A second about 6 to 12 cycle PCR used barcoded and J-beta primers. TCRdb called the 5' RACE reads again in MiXCR, with one record for every CDR3 protein. The sample shows about 1.5 million distinct CDR3 sequences, less than 45% of them seen only once. CDR1 is DFQATT, CDR2 SNEGSKA, per germline (reference sequence). The CDR3 contains 14 residues. V gave up 5 bases and J gave up 2 bases; unmatched junction bases: 6. The chain has TRBV20-1 and TRBJ1-5; 7 positions agree with TRBD1. The specimen was blood. The sequence was collected from a woman aged 18-35 years in good health. The CDR3 region has the DNA TGCAGTGCTCGACAGGGAACCGGCAATCAGCCCCAGCATTTT. Protein product: CSARQGTGNQPQHF.